This note documents a single TCR beta chain sequence. Profiling relied on immunoSEQ multiplex PCR, and the TCRdb table lists in-frame clones only, not all of them. Of about 400,000 clones listed, just over 85% are singletons. V lost 1 base to trimming and J lost 5 bases; unmatched junction nucleotides: 2. This CDR3 is built from 14 residues. Per the germline V gene, CDR1 is LGHDT and CDR2 is YNNKEL (reference sequence). These data belong to a study of blood T cell repertoires in COVID-19. The sample consisted of peripheral blood. The rearrangement joins TRBV3-1 (or the pseudogene TRBV3-2) to TRBJ1-1; 9 nucleotides agree with TRBD1. The TCR comes from a woman in her 30s with active or convalescent COVID-19. The CDR3 DNA sequence: TGTGCCAGCAGCCAAGGACAGGGGGAGACTGAAGCTTTCTTT. Its protein product is CASSQGQGETEAFF.